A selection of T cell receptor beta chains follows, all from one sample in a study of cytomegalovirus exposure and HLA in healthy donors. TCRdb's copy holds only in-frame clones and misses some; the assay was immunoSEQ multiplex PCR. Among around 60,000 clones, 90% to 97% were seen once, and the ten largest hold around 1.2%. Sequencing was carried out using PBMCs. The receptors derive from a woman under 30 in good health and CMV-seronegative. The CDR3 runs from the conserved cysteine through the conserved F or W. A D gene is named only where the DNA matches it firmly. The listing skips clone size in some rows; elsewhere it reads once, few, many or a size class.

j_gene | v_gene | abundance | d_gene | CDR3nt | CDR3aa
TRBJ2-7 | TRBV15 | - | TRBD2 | TGTGCCACCAGCCCTGGACTAGTTTCCTACGAGCAGTACTTC | CATSPGLVSYEQYF
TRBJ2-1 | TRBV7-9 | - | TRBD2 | TGTGCCAGCAGCTTAGGGGGACTAGCGATCAATGAGCAGTTCTTC | CASSLGGLAINEQFF
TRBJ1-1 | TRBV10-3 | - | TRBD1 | TGTGCCATCAGTGAGTCGAAAGGACAGGTATCGAAAGAAGCTTTCTTT | CAISESKGQVSKEAFF
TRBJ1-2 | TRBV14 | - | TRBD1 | TGTGCCAGCAGCCAAACCGGACAGGGGTACTATGGCTACACCTTC | CASSQTGQGYYGYTF
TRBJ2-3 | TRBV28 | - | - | TGTGCCAGCAGTTTTCTGGCAGAGGGATACACAGATACGCAGTATTTT | CASSFLAEGYTDTQYF
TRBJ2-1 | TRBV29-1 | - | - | TGCAGCGATGGACAGTACAATGAGCAGTTCTTC | CSDGQYNEQFF
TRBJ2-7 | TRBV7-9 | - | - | TGTGCCAGCAGCGGACGGACAGCAAGACAGCCCCCCCACGAGCAGTACTTC | CASSGRTARQPPHEQYF
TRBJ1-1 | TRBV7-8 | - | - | TGTGCCAGCAGCCCGACCGGGGAGAACACTGAAGCTTTCTTT | CASSPTGENTEAFF
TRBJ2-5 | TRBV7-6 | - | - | TGTGCCAGCAGCACGACAGCACCCCGGTGGGAGACCCAGTACTTC | CASSTTAPRWETQYF
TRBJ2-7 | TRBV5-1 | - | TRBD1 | TGCGCCAGCAGCGGGGGACAGGGAAGGACCGAGCAGTACTTC | CASSGGQGRTEQYF
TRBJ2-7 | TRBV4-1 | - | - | TGCGCCAGCAGCCAAGATGGGACCAGGGGCCCCTACGAGCAGTACTTC | CASSQDGTRGPYEQYF
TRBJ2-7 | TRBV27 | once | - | TGTGCCAGCAGTTTAGGGCTCCCCTACGAGCAGTACTTC | CASSLGLPYEQYF
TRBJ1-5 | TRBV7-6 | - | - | TGTGCCAGCAGCGCCCAGGTTGGTCAGCCCCAGCATTTT | CASSAQVGQPQHF
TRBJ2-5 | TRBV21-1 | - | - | TGTGCCAGCACCACCCCGGGGGGCTGGAAGACCCAGTACTTC | CASTTPGGWKTQYF
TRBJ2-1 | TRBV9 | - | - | TGTGCCAGCAGCGGTTTCGGGAGAGGCAATGAGCAGTTCTTC | CASSGFGRGNEQFF
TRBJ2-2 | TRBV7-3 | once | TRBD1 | TGTGCCAGCAGCGTTACAGGGGGAATCACCGGGGAGCTGTTTTTT | CASSVTGGITGELFF
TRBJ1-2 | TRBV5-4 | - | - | TGTGCCAGCAGCTTGGGGGCCAGTGCGAACTATGGCTACACCTTC | CASSLGASANYGYTF
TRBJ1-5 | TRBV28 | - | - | TGTGCCAGCACCTACGACACCAATCAGCCCCAGCATTTT | CASTYDTNQPQHF
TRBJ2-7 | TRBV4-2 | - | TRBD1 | TGTGCCAGCAGCCAGGGATTGCGCGCTGAGGGGGCCACCTACGAGCAGTACTTC | CASSQGLRAEGATYEQYF
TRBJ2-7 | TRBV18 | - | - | TGTGCCAGCTCACCCCCTACTACCTACGAGCAGTACTTC | CASSPPTTYEQYF
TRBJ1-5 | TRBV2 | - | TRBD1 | TGTGCCAGCAGTCCCTGGACAGGGGGTCAGCCCCAGCATTTT | CASSPWTGGQPQHF
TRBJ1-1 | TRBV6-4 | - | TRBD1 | TGTGCCAGCAGTGACACCCCGGGACAGGGATTAACTGAAGCTTTCTTT | CASSDTPGQGLTEAFF
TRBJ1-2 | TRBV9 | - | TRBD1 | TGTGCCAGCAGCGCGGCCGGACAGGGGGCTAACTATGGCTACACCTTC | CASSAAGQGANYGYTF
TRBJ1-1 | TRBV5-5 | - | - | TGTGCCAGCAGCTTGGGTCAGAATACCAACACTGAAGCTTTCTTT | CASSLGQNTNTEAFF
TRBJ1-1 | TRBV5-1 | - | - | TGCGCCAGCAGCCCGGGCCCGGGACTCCCCGGCACTGAAGCTTTCTTT | CASSPGPGLPGTEAFF
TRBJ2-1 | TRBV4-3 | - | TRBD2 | TGCGCCAGCAGCCAAGGGCTAGCGGGAGGCAATGAGCAGTTCTTC | CASSQGLAGGNEQFF
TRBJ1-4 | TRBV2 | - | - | TGTGCCAGCAGGGAGAGGGGGTTCGGGGAAAAACTGTTTTTT | CASRERGFGEKLFF